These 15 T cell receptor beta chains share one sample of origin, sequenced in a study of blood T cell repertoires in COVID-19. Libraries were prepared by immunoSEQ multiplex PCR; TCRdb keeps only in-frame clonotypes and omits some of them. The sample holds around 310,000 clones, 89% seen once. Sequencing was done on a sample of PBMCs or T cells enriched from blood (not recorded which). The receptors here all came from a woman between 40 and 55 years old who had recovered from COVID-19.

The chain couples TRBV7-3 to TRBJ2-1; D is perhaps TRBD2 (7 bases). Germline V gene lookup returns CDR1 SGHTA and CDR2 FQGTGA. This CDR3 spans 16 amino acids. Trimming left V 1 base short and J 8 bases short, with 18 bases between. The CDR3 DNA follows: TGTGCCAGCAGCTTAATAGGTGGGGGGGCGAAGGATGAGCAGTTCTTC. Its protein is CASSLIGGGAKDEQFF.

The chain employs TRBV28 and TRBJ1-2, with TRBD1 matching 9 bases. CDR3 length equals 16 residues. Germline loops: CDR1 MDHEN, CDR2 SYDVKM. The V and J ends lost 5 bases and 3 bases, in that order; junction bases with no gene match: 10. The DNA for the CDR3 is TGTGCCAGCAGTCGCCCGAGACAGGGGGGCCACTATGGCTACACCTTC. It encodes CASSRPRQGGHYGYTF.

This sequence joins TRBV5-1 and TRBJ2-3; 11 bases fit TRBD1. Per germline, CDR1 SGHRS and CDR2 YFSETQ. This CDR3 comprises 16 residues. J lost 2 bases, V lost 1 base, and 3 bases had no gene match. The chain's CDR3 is CASSLIGQGATDTQYF. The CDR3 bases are TGCGCCAGCAGCTTGATAGGACAGGGGGCCACAGATACGCAGTATTTT. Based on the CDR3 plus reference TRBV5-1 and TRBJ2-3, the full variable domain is KAGVTQTPRYLIKTRGQQVTLSCSPISGHRSVSWYQQTPGQGLQFLFEYFSETQRNKGNFPGRFSGRQFSNSRSEMNVSTLELGDSALYLCASSLIGQGATDTQYFGPGTRLTVL.

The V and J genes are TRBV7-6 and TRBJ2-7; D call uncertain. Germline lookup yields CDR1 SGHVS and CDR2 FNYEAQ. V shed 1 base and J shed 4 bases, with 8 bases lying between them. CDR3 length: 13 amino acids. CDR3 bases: TGTGCCAGCAGCTTAGGGGCTGAGTACGAGCAGTACTTC. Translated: CASSLGAEYEQYF.

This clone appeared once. The CDR3 nucleotides read TGTGCCAGCACTAGCGGGGGGGCACGGGATACGCAGTATTTT. It translates to CASTSGGARDTQYF. This chain connects TRBV28 to TRBJ2-3; 12 bases are shared with TRBD2. V lost 7 bases and J lost 6; bases outside the gene matches: 5. The CDR3 runs to 14 residues. Germline V gene sequence: CDR1 MDHEN, CDR2 SYDVKM.

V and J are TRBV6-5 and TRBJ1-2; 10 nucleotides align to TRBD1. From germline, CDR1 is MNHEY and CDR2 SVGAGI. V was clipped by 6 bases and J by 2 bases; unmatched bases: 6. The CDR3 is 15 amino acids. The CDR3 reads CASRRGQGVNYGYTF. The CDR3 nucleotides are TGTGCCAGCAGACGCGGACAGGGGGTAAACTATGGCTACACCTTC.

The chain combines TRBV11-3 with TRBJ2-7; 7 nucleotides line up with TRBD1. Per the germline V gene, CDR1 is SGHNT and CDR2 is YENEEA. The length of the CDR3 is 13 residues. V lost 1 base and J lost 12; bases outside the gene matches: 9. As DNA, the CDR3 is TGTGCCAGCAGCTTAGGCGACAGGGAACTGATGTACTTC. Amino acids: CASSLGDRELMYF. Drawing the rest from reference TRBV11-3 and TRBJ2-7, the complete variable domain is EAGVVQSPRYKIIEKKQPVAFWCNPISGHNTLYWYLQNLGQGPELLIRYENEEAVDDSQLPKDRFSAERLKGVDSTLKIQPAELGDSAVYLCASSLGDRELMYFGPGTRLTVT.

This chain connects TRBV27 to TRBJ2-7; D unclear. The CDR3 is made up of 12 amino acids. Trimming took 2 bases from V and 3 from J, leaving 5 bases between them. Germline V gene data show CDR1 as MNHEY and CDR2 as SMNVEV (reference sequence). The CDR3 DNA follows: TGTGCCAGCAGTTTAGTATTCTACGAGCAGTACTTC. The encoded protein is CASSLVFYEQYF.

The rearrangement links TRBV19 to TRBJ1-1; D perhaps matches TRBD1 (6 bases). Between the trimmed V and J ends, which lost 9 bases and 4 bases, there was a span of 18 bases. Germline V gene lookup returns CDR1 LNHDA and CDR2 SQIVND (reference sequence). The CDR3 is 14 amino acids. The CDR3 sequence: CASQMRGGVTEAFF. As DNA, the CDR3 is TGTGCCAGCCAAATGAGAGGGGGGGTCACTGAAGCTTTCTTT.

The CDR3, as DNA: TGTGCCAGCAGCGTAGGACAACTAGCGGAAAGCACAGATACGCAGTATTTT. Residues: CASSVGQLAESTDTQYF. This rearrangement joins TRBV9 to TRBJ2-3; 8 nucleotides agree with TRBD2. Germline V gene data show CDR1 as SGDLS and CDR2 as YYNGEE. V shed 0 bases and J 0 bases; nucleotides not matched to a gene: 6. This CDR3 contains 17 residues.

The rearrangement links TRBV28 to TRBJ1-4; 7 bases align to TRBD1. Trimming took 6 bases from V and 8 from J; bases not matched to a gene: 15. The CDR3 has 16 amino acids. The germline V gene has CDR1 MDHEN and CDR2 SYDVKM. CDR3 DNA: TGTGCCAGCAGCAAGCCCACAGGGGTACGCGAAGAAAAACTGTTTTTT. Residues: CASSKPTGVREEKLFF.

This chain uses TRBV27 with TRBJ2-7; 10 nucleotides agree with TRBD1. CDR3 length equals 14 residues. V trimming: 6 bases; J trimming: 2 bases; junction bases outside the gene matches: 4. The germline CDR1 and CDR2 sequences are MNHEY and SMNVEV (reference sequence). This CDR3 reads CASSRDRGTYEQYF. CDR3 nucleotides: TGTGCCAGCAGCAGGGACAGGGGAACCTACGAGCAGTACTTC.

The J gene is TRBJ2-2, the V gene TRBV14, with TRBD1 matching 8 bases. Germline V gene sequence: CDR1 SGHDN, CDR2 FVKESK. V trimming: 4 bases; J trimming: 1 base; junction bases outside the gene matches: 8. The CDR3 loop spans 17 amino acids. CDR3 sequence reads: CASSPDRGSRNTGELFF. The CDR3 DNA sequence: TGTGCCAGCAGCCCTGACAGGGGCTCAAGGAACACCGGGGAGCTGTTTTTT. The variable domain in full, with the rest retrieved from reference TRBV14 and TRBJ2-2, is EAGVTQFPSHSVIEKGQTVTLRCDPISGHDNLYWYRRVMGKEIKFLLHFVKESKQDESGMPNNRFLAERTGGTYSTLKVQPAELEDSGVYFCASSPDRGSRNTGELFFGEGSRLTVL.

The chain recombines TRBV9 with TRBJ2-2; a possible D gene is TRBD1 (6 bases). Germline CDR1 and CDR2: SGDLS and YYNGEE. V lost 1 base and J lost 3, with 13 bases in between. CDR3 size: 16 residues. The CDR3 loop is CASSVQTGGDTGELFF. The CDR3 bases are TGTGCCAGCAGCGTACAGACAGGAGGCGACACCGGGGAGCTGTTTTTT. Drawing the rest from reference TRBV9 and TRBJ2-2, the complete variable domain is DSGVTQTPKHLITATGQRVTLRCSPRSGDLSVYWYQQSLDQGLQFLIQYYNGEERAKGNILERFSAQQFPDLHSELNLSSLELGDSALYFCASSVQTGGDTGELFFGEGSRLTVL.

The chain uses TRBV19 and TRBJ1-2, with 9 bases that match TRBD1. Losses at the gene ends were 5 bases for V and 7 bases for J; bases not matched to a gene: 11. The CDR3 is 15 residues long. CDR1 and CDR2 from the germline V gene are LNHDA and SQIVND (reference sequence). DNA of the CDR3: TGTGCCAGTAGTCCCCGGGACAGGGCGCCTGTTGGCTACACCTTC. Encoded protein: CASSPRDRAPVGYTF. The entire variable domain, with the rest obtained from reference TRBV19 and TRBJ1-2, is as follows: DGGITQSPKYLFRKEGQNVTLSCEQNLNHDAMYWYRQDPGQGLRLIYYSQIVNDFQKGDIAEGYSVSREKKESFPLTVTSAQKNPTAFYLCASSPRDRAPVGYTFGSGTRLTVV.